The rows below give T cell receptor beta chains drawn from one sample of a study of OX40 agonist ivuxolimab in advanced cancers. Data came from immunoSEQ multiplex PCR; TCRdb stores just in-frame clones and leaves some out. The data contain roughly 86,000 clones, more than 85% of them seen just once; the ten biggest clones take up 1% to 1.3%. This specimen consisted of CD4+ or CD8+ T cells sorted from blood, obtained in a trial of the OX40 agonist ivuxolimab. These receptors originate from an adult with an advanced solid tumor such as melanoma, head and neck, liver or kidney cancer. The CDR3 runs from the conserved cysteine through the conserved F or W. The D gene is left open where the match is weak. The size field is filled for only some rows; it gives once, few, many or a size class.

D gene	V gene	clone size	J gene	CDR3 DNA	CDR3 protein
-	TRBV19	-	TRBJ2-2	TGTGCCAGTCGCGGGGAGTTAAACACCGGGGAGCTGTTTTTT	CASRGELNTGELFF
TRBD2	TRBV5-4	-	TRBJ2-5	TGTGCCAGCCGGGATTCGGCGGGGGGGGAAGAGACCCAGTACTTC	CASRDSAGGEETQYF
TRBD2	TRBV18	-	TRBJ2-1	TGTGCCAGCCCTAGCGGGAGGGCCGCAACGCTATACAATGAGCAGTTCTTC	CASPSGRAATLYNEQFF
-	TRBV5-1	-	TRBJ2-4	TGCGCCAGCAGCTTGGCCCGCGCGGACATTCAGTACTTC	CASSLARADIQYF
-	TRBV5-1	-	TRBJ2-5	TGCGCCAGCAGCTTGGAAAAGGAGACCCAGTACTTC	CASSLEKETQYF
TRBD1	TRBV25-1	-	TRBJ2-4	TGTGCCGGCAGTGGGACAGGGTTTGTGAACATTCAGTACTTC	CAGSGTGFVNIQYF
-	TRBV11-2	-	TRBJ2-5	TGTGCCAGCAGCTTAGTAGGTGGGGCAGAGACCCAGTACTTC	CASSLVGGAETQYF
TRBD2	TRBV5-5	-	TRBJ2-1	TGTGCCAGCAGCTTGGGACTAGCGGGATTTAAGTACAATGAGCAGTTCTTC	CASSLGLAGFKYNEQFF
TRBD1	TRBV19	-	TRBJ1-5	TGTGCCAGTAGTGGATTAGGGACAGGGGGCGGCCAGCCCCAGCATTTT	CASSGLGTGGGQPQHF
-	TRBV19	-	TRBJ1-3	TGTGCCAGTAGTCCCGTGGCAGGGGCTGGAAACACCATATATTTT	CASSPVAGAGNTIYF
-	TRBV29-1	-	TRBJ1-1	TGCACGCATTTGGAGGGGGGCGGCAACACTGAAGCTTTCTTT	CTHLEGGGNTEAFF
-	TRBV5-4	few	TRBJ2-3	TGTGCCAGCAGCTTGGGGCCGGGCACTAGCACAGATACGCAGTATTTT	CASSLGPGTSTDTQYF
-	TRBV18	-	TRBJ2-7	TGTGCCAGCACTACCCGGGAAAGGGGCAACGAGCAGTACTTC	CASTTRERGNEQYF
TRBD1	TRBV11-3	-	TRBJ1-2	TGTGCCAGCAGCTCGGGACAGGGCTATGGCTACACCTTC	CASSSGQGYGYTF
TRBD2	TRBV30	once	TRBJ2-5	TGTGCCTGGAGTGTACTGGGGTTAGCGGGGCAAGAGACCCAGTACTTC	CAWSVLGLAGQETQYF
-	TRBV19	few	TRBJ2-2	TGTGCCAGTAGTATAGAGGTTGGAGTTGGGAATCCCGGGGAGCTGTTTTTT	CASSIEVGVGNPGELFF
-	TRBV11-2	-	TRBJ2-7	TGTGCCAGCAGCTTCCGGGACTTAACCTACGAGCAGTACTTC	CASSFRDLTYEQYF
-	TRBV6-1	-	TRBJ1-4	TGTGCCAGCAGTTCGTGGGGCCCGATGGGTGAAAAACTGTTTTTT	CASSSWGPMGEKLFF
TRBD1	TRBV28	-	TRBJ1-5	TGTGCCAGCAGTTTGCGGGGGGTGACAGGGCAGCCCCAGCATTTT	CASSLRGVTGQPQHF
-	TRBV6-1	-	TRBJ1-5	TGTGCCAGCCTTCTCCAGGGACCCAATCAGCCCCAGCATTTT	CASLLQGPNQPQHF